This T cell receptor (beta chain) was documented in a study of immune evolution from preneoplasia to lung adenocarcinoma. Comments on this clone: Its antigen is currently unknown.

TCRdb's table, derived via immunoSEQ multiplex PCR, lists solely in-frame clones and lacks some. The table includes around 6,200 clones, 80% to 90% detected once. The study's findings and limits: From normal lung to invasive adenocarcinoma, top clone frequencies appeared to decrease. T cell clonality was higher in KRAS-mutant than EGFR-mutant or wild-type nodules.

With V trimmed by 4 bases and J by 6 bases, 15 bases remained unmatched. Germline values: CDR1 SGHVS, CDR2 FQNEAQ. This CDR3 region has 18 residues. The specimen sequenced was FFPE invasive lung adenocarcinoma tissue. The chain has TRBV7-8 and TRBJ2-3; 11 bases align to TRBD2. The TCR comes from a person aged 45 to 59 with lung adenocarcinoma. CDR3 DNA sequence: TGTGCCAGCAGCTACTACCTAGCGGGAGGATCTTCTCCGGATACGCAGTATTTT. It translates to CASSYYLAGGSSPDTQYF.